The source of this T cell receptor beta chain is a study of blood T cell repertoires in COVID-19 (TCRdb year 2020). Turning to the overall study: The collaborator samples originated in the United States, Italy and Spain and spanned the acute and convalescent phases of COVID-19. Where HLA class I and class II types were available, the types were taken from metadata supplied by the sample provider, not from assay-based typing. Samples came from the ongoing ImmuneRACE study (first 160 participants) plus 1,254 subjects from 6 global collaborators. A de-identified subject ID, COVID-19 status, age in years and sex were almost always included in the sample metadata. The dataset comprised deeply sampled blood TCRbeta repertoires from subjects exposed to, actively infected with, or recovered from COVID-19. The repertoires were released in a freely available public database intended as a resource for research on the immune response to SARS-CoV-2. The material from the prospective study consisted of cDNA or gDNA derived from T cells, B-cell-depleted T cells, or PBMCs.

Collaborating institutions collected whole blood in K2EDTA tubes following their own protocols. For TCRbeta analysis, collaborators shipped samples in one of three forms: frozen whole blood, isolated PBMCs, or DNA extracted from either of those sample types. General conclusions and limits of the study: The amount of clinical and demographic metadata varied by source and participant and was provided uncurated.

A remark on this clone: The antigen it binds to is not known. Base qualities were left out, and no much larger clone turns up one base away.

The germline V and J ends show losses of 4 bases and 2 bases respectively, and no gene match explains 6 bases of the junction. The CDR3 has 16 amino acids, counting the end cysteine and phenylalanine. Only CDR3 DNA is held: 48 bases, read in frame from base 1. In the germline V gene, CDR1 corresponds to SGHTS and CDR2 to YDEGEE. TCRbeta CDR3 regions were amplified from genomic DNA using the immunoSEQ Assay, a bias-controlled multiplex PCR. As for how the authors treated the data: Within the assay, amplification of reference gene primers was used to estimate how many nucleated cells each sample contained. Sequence reads were collapsed and filtered to measure the absolute abundance of every unique TCRbeta CDR3 rearrangement. For each sample, productive Simpson clonality was calculated by taking the square root of Simpson's diversity index across productive rearrangements. TCRdb carries this immuneACCESS record with in-frame sequences only. Its versions omit some clonotypes, under half of them owing to an unresolved V gene in the studies checked, with the rest unexplained. Clonal size and the V and J genes are those of that table, whereas D and trimming came from the DNA. For this sample the table gives about 34,000 clones, of which 80% were detected only once. The ten largest clones add up to over 30% of the sample.

The chain employs TRBV5-8 and TRBJ2-3; 11 bases in the junction line up with TRBD2. Source material: peripheral blood. The TCR sequence derives from an elderly man with acute or convalescent COVID-19. The bases read TGTGCCAGCAGCACCGGGACTAGCGGTACCACAGATACGCAGTATTTT. The resulting protein is CASSTGTSGTTDTQYF.